Presented here are 10 T cell receptor beta chains from one specimen sequenced in a study of beta chain features in type 1 diabetes (dated by TCRdb to 2017 to 2018). General findings and caveats noted by the study authors: Type 1 diabetes patients showed a moderate but significant shortening of TCRB CDR3 length in all four CD4+ subsets.

These receptors lack a known antigen. Receptor amplification or capture employed the immunoSEQ multiplex PCR assay. The entire isolated RNA was reverse transcribed using the High Capacity cDNA Reverse Transcription Kit, and thus expressed TCRB transcripts were sequenced. In its TCRdb copy, this immuneACCESS table keeps in-frame sequences only and misses some clones. Where compared with another copy, unresolved V genes explain less than half of these, and the others have no known cause. The sample table lists approximately 26,000 clones, 65% of them with a count of one. Less than 3% of the sample rests with the top ten. Material for sequencing was Tregs from blood. This specimen's cell subset or site label, per the study, means: regulatory CD4+ T cells. The source is a woman under 40 with type 1 diabetes.

This clone was found a few times. This chain connects TRBV19 to TRBJ1-3; 7 positions match TRBD1. The CDR3 extends over 15 amino acids. The germline V gene has CDR1 LNHDA and CDR2 SQIVND (reference sequence). Germline trimming cut 10 bases from V and 0 bases from J; bases unmatched to any gene: 9. CDR3 loop: CATTDRSYSGNTIYF. CDR3 in DNA: TGTGCCACCACGGACAGGTCCTACTCTGGAAACACCATATATTTT.

This chain connects TRBV6-5 to TRBJ1-4, with 7 nucleotides matching TRBD1. Trimming at V came to 0 bases and at J to 7 bases, leaving 2 bases not matched to a gene. The germline gives CDR1 MNHEY, CDR2 SVGAGI. The CDR3 has 14 residues. The CDR3 here is CASSYSGTVEKLFF. CDR3 in DNA: TGTGCCAGCAGTTACTCCGGGACAGTTGAAAAACTGTTTTTT.

The chain recombines TRBV6-1 with TRBJ1-3, with unresolved D. Trimming pared 5 bases from V and 0 bases from J, leaving 8 bases between. Germline assignment: CDR1 MNHNS and CDR2 SASEGT. The CDR3 contains 14 residues. The CDR3 nucleotides are TGTGCCAGCAGTTTGCAGGACTCTGGAAACACCATATATTTT. It specifies CASSLQDSGNTIYF.

This clone occurred a few times. V gene TRBV5-4 combines with J gene TRBJ2-7, with D possibly TRBD2 on 7 matching bases. Trimming took off 3 bases at V and 4 bases at J, with 23 bases between the two ends. The germline V gene encodes CDR1 SGHNT and CDR2 YYREEE (reference sequence). The CDR3 sequence is 17 residues long. CDR3 nucleotide sequence: TGTGCCAGCAGCTCGAGCCGCCCGGGAGGACAGACGTACGAGCAGTACTTC. It is translated as CASSSSRPGGQTYEQYF.

The chain has TRBV29-1 and TRBJ2-1; D gene ambiguous. This CDR3 is 10 amino acids long. CDR1 and CDR2 from the germline V gene are SQVTM and ANQGSEA. Trimming took 6 bases from V and 12 from J, leaving 12 bases between them. The CDR3 loop is CSVEQALQFF. CDR3 coding DNA: TGCAGCGTGGAACAAGCCCTGCAGTTCTTC.

V gene TRBV7-9 combines with J gene TRBJ1-2; D not certain. This CDR3 is 15 amino acids long. From germline, CDR1 is SEHNR and CDR2 FQNEAQ (reference sequence). Deletions cut 2 bases from V and 2 bases from J, with 12 bases between. CDR3 bases: TGTGCCAGCAGCTTATCCCGTGCGGGGAACTATGGCTACACCTTC. Translating gives CASSLSRAGNYGYTF. Using reference TRBV7-9 and TRBJ1-2 for the parts outside the CDR3, the full variable domain is DTGVSQNPRHKITKRGQNVTFRCDPISEHNRLYWYRQTLGQGPEFLTYFQNEAQLEKSRLLSDRFSAERPKGSFSTLEIQRTEQGDSAMYLCASSLSRAGNYGYTFGSGTRLTVV.

Only a few counts were recorded for this clone. This rearrangement joins TRBV4-2 to TRBJ1-6; D call uncertain. Germline lookup yields CDR1 LGHNA and CDR2 YNFKEQ. The CDR3 is made up of 14 amino acids. The germline V and J ends were trimmed by 0 bases and 7 bases, with 7 bases remaining between them. The CDR3 loop reads CASSQDPRNSPLHF. Written as DNA, the CDR3 is TGTGCCAGCAGCCAAGATCCGAGAAATTCACCCCTCCACTTT.

Note on this clone: At one end the junction does not follow the germline gene, possibly because of a read error. The chain joins TRBV5-1 to TRBJ2-7, with a tentative D call TRBD2 (7 bases). The CDR3 is made up of 14 amino acids. CDR1 is SGHRS, CDR2 YFSETQ, per germline. CDR3 amino acids: CASSLVAGALAKDF. CDR3 DNA: TGCGCCAGCAGCTTGGTCGCGGGGGCGCTAGCGAAGGACTTC.

This rearrangement joins TRBV5-1 to TRBJ2-6, with a tentative D call TRBD2 (6 bases). Trimming cost V 2 bases and J 0 bases, with 9 bases left between them. Germline lookup yields CDR1 SGHRS and CDR2 YFSETQ. There are 16 residues in the CDR3. In DNA form, the CDR3 reads TGCGCCAGCAGCTTCCGGGGGAGCTCTGGGGCCAACGTCCTGACTTTC. Its translation: CASSFRGSSGANVLTF.

The chain joins TRBV2 to TRBJ2-1; D remains ambiguous. Trimming shortened V by 4 bases and J by 4 bases, and 5 bases separated the two germline ends. The CDR3 length is 12 residues. Germline V gene lookup returns CDR1 SNHLY and CDR2 FYNNEI. The CDR3 DNA follows: TGTGCCAGCAGTGCACGGTACAATGAGCAGTTCTTC. Its protein is CASSARYNEQFF.